These 2 T cell receptor beta chains were all obtained from the same sample, sequenced in a study of cytomegalovirus exposure and HLA in healthy donors. The PCR made use of 60 Vbeta and 13 Jbeta primers. The repertoire was sequenced with immunoSEQ multiplex PCR; TCRdb's copy has only in-frame clones and lacks some. The sample has about 140,000 clones; 76% are singletons. Sequencing used PBMCs. The receptors here all came from a female donor in good health and CMV-seropositive.

This chain links TRBV29-1 with TRBJ1-1; unclear D gene. V dropped 3 bases and J dropped 6 bases, with 17 bases sitting between them. Germline lookup yields CDR1 SQVTM and CDR2 ANQGSEA. The CDR3 length is 14 residues. The CDR3, as DNA: TGCAGCGTTGACCGGGGTGGCTTAGTCGCTGAAGCTTTCTTT. Amino acid sequence: CSVDRGGLVAEAFF.

The chain links TRBV5-6 to TRBJ2-5, with D possibly TRBD1 on 6 matching bases. This CDR3 region has 14 residues. Germline V CDR1 and CDR2: SGHDT, YYEEEE. V lost 0 bases and J lost 1, with 7 bases in between. The CDR3 DNA is TGTGCCAGCAGCTTGGTCAGGGGCCAAGAGACCCAGTACTTC. It codes for CASSLVRGQETQYF.